The 27 T cell receptor beta chains below were found in one sample sequenced in a study of T-cell reconstitution after alpha-beta-depleted transplantation in children. Unique molecular identifiers featured in how the TCRbeta library was prepared. TCRdb analysed the PCR reads with MiXCR anew, one entry per CDR3 protein. The table has hundreds of thousands of distinct CDR3 sequences, more than 10% seen once. The sequences come from PBMCs from the stem cell graft donor, collected from the stem cell graft. The source of these receptors is a human donor who donated a stem cell graft to a child with acute lymphoblastic leukemia.

This clonotype was picked up many times. The chain combines TRBV12-3 or TRBV12-4 with TRBJ2-5; tentative D call: TRBD1 (6 bases). This CDR3 has 15 amino acids. Trimming took off 3 bases at V and 3 bases at J, with 14 bases between the two ends. This CDR3 is CASSFLGRTEETQYF. The DNA for the CDR3 is TGTGCCAGCAGTTTCCTAGGGCGGACAGAAGAGACCCAGTACTTC.

This clonotype was seen many times. The chain joins TRBV6-5 to TRBJ2-1; possible D gene TRBD1, 5 bases. The CDR3 contains 18 residues. With 6 bases removed from V and 0 bases from J, the gap between germline ends came to 21 bases. In germline, CDR1 is MNHEY, CDR2 SVGAGI. In DNA, the CDR3 is TGTGCCAGCAGACCTACCAGGGCTCTAAAAACCTCCTACAATGAGCAGTTCTTC. Its protein is CASRPTRALKTSYNEQFF.

This clonotype has at least ten counts. The rearrangement uses TRBV20-1 and TRBJ2-1, with 15 bases fitting TRBD2. Unmatched junction bases numbered 6, after V lost 3 bases and J lost 9 bases. In germline, CDR1 is DFQATT, CDR2 SNEGSKA (reference sequence). CDR3 size: 15 residues. Written as DNA, the CDR3 is TGCAGTGCTAGCCTTAAGGGACTAGCGGGGGGTGAGCAGTTCTTC. It encodes CSASLKGLAGGEQFF.

V gene TRBV7-8 combines with J gene TRBJ2-2, with D hard to call. V was clipped by 3 bases and J by 7 bases, with 12 bases between them. Per the germline V gene, CDR1 is SGHVS and CDR2 is FQNEAQ. The CDR3 contains 14 residues. The CDR3 loop reads CASSFLLTFGELFF. Here the CDR3 DNA reads TGTGCCAGCAGCTTTCTTCTTACGTTCGGGGAGCTGTTTTTT.

This clonotype showed up many times. V usage is TRBV7-8 and J usage is TRBJ2-3; D remains unclear. Germline V gives CDR1 SGHVS, CDR2 FQNEAQ. Trimming shortened V by 1 base and J by 6 bases, and 23 bases separated the two germline ends. The CDR3 loop spans 18 amino acids. The CDR3 sequence is CASSLVAGRPRFPDTQYF. DNA for the CDR3: TGTGCCAGCAGCTTAGTGGCCGGACGGCCTCGATTTCCTGATACGCAGTATTTT.

This clonotype has more than one count but fewer than ten. The chain recombines TRBV19 with TRBJ1-1; 8 nucleotides match TRBD1. The CDR3 is 16 amino acids. Germline CDR1 and CDR2: LNHDA and SQIVND (reference sequence). V lost 5 bases to trimming and J lost 0 bases; unmatched junction nucleotides: 8. CDR3 region: CASSVGTGLLNTEAFF. For the CDR3, the DNA is TGTGCCAGTAGTGTCGGGACAGGACTCCTGAACACTGAAGCTTTCTTT. The full variable domain, rest sourced from reference TRBV19 and TRBJ1-1, is DGGITQSPKYLFRKEGQNVTLSCEQNLNHDAMYWYRQDPGQGLRLIYYSQIVNDFQKGDIAEGYSVSREKKESFPLTVTSAQKNPTAFYLCASSVGTGLLNTEAFFGQGTRLTVV.

This clonotype was observed many times. The chain uses TRBV5-5 and TRBJ1-6; 8 bases map to TRBD1. The ends lost 4 bases at V and 19 bases at J; junction bases unmatched: 16. The length of the CDR3 is 14 residues. From germline, CDR1 is SGHKS and CDR2 YYEKEE (reference sequence). DNA for the CDR3: TGTGCCAGCAGCCCCTCCGAGACAGGGGCCCCTTGTCACTTT. Translating it yields CASSPSETGAPCHF.

About this clonotype itself: Just one base apart from a much larger clone, this may be a read error. The V call is TRBV5-6, the J call TRBJ2-4, with 10 bases matching TRBD1. The CDR3 has 16 residues. Germline CDR1 is SGHDT and CDR2 is YYEEEE. CDR3 coding DNA: TGTGCCAGCAGCTGGGACAGGGGCCCTACCAAAAACAGTCAGTACTTC. Translating it yields CASSWDRGPTKNSQYF.

This clonotype came up many times. The chain carries TRBV9 and TRBJ2-2; D may be TRBD2 (5 bases). V was pared by 2 bases and J by 0 bases, with 8 bases between. Germline CDR1 and CDR2: SGDLS and YYNGEE. CDR3 length: 15 amino acids. Here the CDR3 DNA reads TGTGCCAGCAGCGTGACGACTACGAACACCGGGGAGCTGTTTTTT. This sequence encodes CASSVTTTNTGELFF.

This clonotype was counted at least ten times. The chain combines TRBV5-1 with TRBJ2-5; 9 positions agree with TRBD1. The germline CDR1 and CDR2 sequences are SGHRS and YFSETQ. Trimming took 7 bases from V and 2 from J; bases not matched to a gene: 12. The CDR3 totals 16 residues. The CDR3 sequence is CASVAAGQGLQETQYF. CDR3 nucleotide sequence: TGCGCCAGCGTCGCGGCGGGACAGGGATTGCAAGAGACCCAGTACTTC.

This clonotype was seen a few times. This chain connects TRBV7-9 to TRBJ2-3; 9 nucleotides match TRBD2. This CDR3 has 15 amino acids. Germline V lookup: CDR1 SEHNR, CDR2 FQNEAQ (reference sequence). The trim removed 4 bases at V and 6 bases at J, leaving 8 bases unmatched. The CDR3 reads CASSSFSGGLDTQYF. Here the CDR3 DNA reads TGTGCCAGCAGCTCTTTTAGCGGGGGCCTGGATACGCAGTATTTT.

In its sample, this clonotype was seen many times. This chain connects TRBV20-1 to TRBJ1-2; D not certain. CDR1 DFQATT and CDR2 SNEGSKA come from the germline V gene (reference sequence). Trimming pared 7 bases from V and 3 bases from J, leaving 15 bases between. This CDR3 region has 13 residues. The CDR3 here is CSGQRSGDYGYTF. As DNA, the CDR3 is TGCAGTGGTCAAAGGAGTGGCGACTATGGCTACACCTTC.

This clonotype was seen repeatedly, ten times or more. The chain uses TRBV6-2 or TRBV6-3 and TRBJ1-1; D not certain. Germline values: CDR1 MNHEY, CDR2 SVGEGT. CDR3 length equals 14 residues. V was trimmed by 6 bases and J by 9 bases, leaving 20 bases between them. CDR3 region: CASRPPLPGSQAFF. CDR3 nucleotide sequence: TGTGCCAGCAGGCCCCCCCTTCCGGGAAGCCAAGCTTTCTTT.

This clonotype appeared many times. CDR3 bases: TGTGCCAGCAGCTCGGGACAGAGTTCCTCCTACGAGCAGTACTTC. Its protein is CASSSGQSSSYEQYF. The chain employs TRBV7-9 and TRBJ2-7, with 7 bases identical to TRBD1. The germline V gene encodes CDR1 SEHNR and CDR2 FQNEAQ (reference sequence). Germline trimming cut 4 bases from V and 0 bases from J; bases unmatched to any gene: 6. CDR3 length: 15 residues. Filled out from reference TRBV7-9 and TRBJ2-7, the complete variable domain reads DTGVSQNPRHKITKRGQNVTFRCDPISEHNRLYWYRQTLGQGPEFLTYFQNEAQLEKSRLLSDRFSAERPKGSFSTLEIQRTEQGDSAMYLCASSSGQSSSYEQYFGPGTRLTVT.

This clonotype came up many times. The chain couples TRBV6-1 to TRBJ2-1, with 8 bases lining up with TRBD1. The CDR3 is 15 residues long. The germline gives CDR1 MNHNS, CDR2 SASEGT. Germline trimming cut 2 bases from V and 1 base from J; bases unmatched to any gene: 1. The CDR3 spells CASSEYRGSYNEQFF. As DNA, the CDR3 is TGTGCCAGCAGTGAATACAGGGGGTCCTACAATGAGCAGTTCTTC.

This clonotype was observed many times. This chain uses TRBV2 with TRBJ2-7; possibly TRBD1 for D (5 bases). Trimming cost V 9 bases and J 3 bases, with 12 bases left between them. This CDR3 is built from 12 residues. Looked up from germline, CDR1 is SNHLY and CDR2 is FYNNEI. The CDR3 sequence: CARRQWNYEQYF. CDR3 sequence (DNA): TGTGCCAGACGACAGTGGAACTACGAGCAGTACTTC.

This clonotype was recorded at least ten times. CDR3 nucleotide sequence: TGTGCCAGCAGCCAAGTATTGAGTAAGGCAGGGGGTCAAGAGACCCAGTACTTC. Translated, it gives CASSQVLSKAGGQETQYF. V usage is TRBV3-1 and J usage is TRBJ2-5; TRBD1 aligns across 7 bases. CDR3 length: 18 residues. The junction had 13 bases not matched to a gene; V was cut back by 1 base and J by 2 bases. Germline V gene sequence: CDR1 LGHDT, CDR2 YNNKEL (reference sequence).

This clonotype has more than one count but fewer than ten. CDR3 sequence: CASSLLPENTEAFF. As DNA, the CDR3 is TGTGCCAGCAGCTTACTCCCGGAGAACACTGAAGCTTTCTTT. The J gene is TRBJ1-1, the V gene TRBV7-9; D ambiguous. V was trimmed by 2 bases and J by 1 base, leaving 8 bases between them. Germline values: CDR1 SEHNR, CDR2 FQNEAQ (reference sequence). The CDR3 is 14 amino acids.

The DNA for the CDR3 is TGTGCCAGTAAGGCGCTACCCGTGACCGGGGAGCTGTTTTTT. Amino acid sequence: CASKALPVTGELFF. The chain employs TRBV19 and TRBJ2-2; no definite D call. The CDR3 contains 14 residues. CDR1 is LNHDA, CDR2 SQIVND, per germline (reference sequence). Trimming stripped 7 bases from V and 5 bases from J, with 14 bases between.

This clonotype occurred many times. J is TRBJ2-3 and V is TRBV29-1; 15 bases are a match to TRBD2. This CDR3 is 15 amino acids long. With 8 bases clipped from V and 6 bases from J, the junction kept 9 bases outside the gene matches. Germline V gene lookup returns CDR1 SQVTM and CDR2 ANQGSEA. CDR3 coding DNA: TGCAGCTCCGGGACTAGCGGGGGGAGGGGGGATACGCAGTATTTT. Amino acids: CSSGTSGGRGDTQYF.

This clonotype was seen many times. This sequence joins TRBV20-1 and TRBJ2-1; no clear D gene. Trimming removed 3 bases at V and 8 bases at J, with 17 bases between. Germline V gene sequence: CDR1 DFQATT, CDR2 SNEGSKA (reference sequence). This CDR3 is 14 amino acids long. CDR3 nucleotides: TGCAGTGCTAGGGTTGGCTACCTTTTGGATGAGCAGTTCTTC. Residues: CSARVGYLLDEQFF.

This clonotype showed up many times. The V call is TRBV4-3, the J call TRBJ2-7; TRBD2 might be the D (6 bases). V was clipped by 4 bases and J by 0 bases, with 25 bases between them. There are 19 residues in the CDR3. Germline CDR1 LGHNA, CDR2 YSLEER. The DNA of the CDR3 is TGCGCCAGCAGCCCCGGGACCGCCTGGCTGGGGGGAAGCTCCTACGAGCAGTACTTC. As protein: CASSPGTAWLGGSSYEQYF.

V usage is TRBV5-4 and J usage is TRBJ2-3; 7 positions match TRBD1. This CDR3 contains 15 residues. Trimming took 3 bases from V and 5 from J; bases not matched to a gene: 9. Germline assignment: CDR1 SGHNT and CDR2 YYREEE (reference sequence). CDR3 DNA: TGTGCCAGCAGCTCGACTGAGGGGGCAAAAGATACGCAGTATTTT. Its translation is CASSSTEGAKDTQYF.

This clonotype was detected many times. J is TRBJ1-4 and V is TRBV28; tentatively, D is TRBD1 (5 bases). Germline V gene lookup returns CDR1 MDHEN and CDR2 SYDVKM. The CDR3 contains 13 residues. V lost 3 bases, J lost 6 bases, and 8 bases lay in between. Here the CDR3 DNA reads TGTGCCAGCAGTTTTGGAGGGGATGAAAAACTGTTTTTT. Translated, it gives CASSFGGDEKLFF.

This clonotype was seen only once. The V gene is TRBV7-9, the J gene TRBJ2-4; no firm D call. CDR3 length: 15 amino acids. Germline CDR1 reads SEHNR; CDR2 reads FQNEAQ (reference sequence). The V end was cut by 2 bases, the J end by 4 bases, with 12 bases between. The CDR3 sequence is CASSLTTARKNIQYF. CDR3 DNA sequence: TGTGCCAGCAGCTTAACTACAGCCCGAAAAAACATTCAGTACTTC. The variable domain in full, with the rest retrieved from reference TRBV7-9 and TRBJ2-4, is DTGVSQNPRHKITKRGQNVTFRCDPISEHNRLYWYRQTLGQGPEFLTYFQNEAQLEKSRLLSDRFSAERPKGSFSTLEIQRTEQGDSAMYLCASSLTTARKNIQYFGAGTRLSVL.

Comments on this clonotype: A much larger clone differs by one base, so this may be a read error. This chain uses TRBV5-1 with TRBJ2-7; D perhaps matches TRBD2 (5 bases). The CDR3 has 12 residues. Germline V gene lookup returns CDR1 SGHRS and CDR2 YFSETQ. The CDR3 DNA sequence: TGCGCCAGCGGCTTGGCCGGGGTCGAGCAGTACTTC. This codes for CASGLAGVEQYF.

This clonotype was seen ten or more times. The V call is TRBV7-2, the J call TRBJ2-1; D is uncertain. With 3 bases removed from V and 0 bases from J, the gap between germline ends came to 9 bases. Germline CDR1 SGHTA, CDR2 FQGNSA. The CDR3 has 15 amino acids. The CDR3 DNA reads TGTGCCAGCAGCTTGTCACCGAGCTCCTACAATGAGCAGTTCTTC. Translation: CASSLSPSSYNEQFF.